These 19 T cell receptor beta chains originate from one sample sequenced in a study of control samples from healthy donors and cancer patients. Assay used: immunoSEQ multiplex PCR; TCRdb lists only in-frame clones, some missing. The sample includes roughly 130,000 clones, about nine tenths of them seen just once. Sequencing was done on a sample of blood. The source is a man aged 18 to 30 in good health.

The genes are TRBV7-9 and TRBJ1-2, with TRBD1 identical over 11 bases. CDR3 size: 16 residues. The junction had 7 bases not matched to a gene; V was cut back by 4 bases and J by 3 bases. Germline V CDR1 and CDR2: SEHNR, FQNEAQ (reference sequence). For the CDR3, the DNA is TGTGCCAGCAGCTACGGACAGGGGGCGCAATACTATGGCTACACCTTC. Translated: CASSYGQGAQYYGYTF.

The chain carries TRBV30 and TRBJ1-3; no reliable D call. V was cut by 0 bases and J by 8 bases, with 11 bases left in between. This CDR3 has 13 residues. Germline V gives CDR1 GTSNPN, CDR2 SVGIG (reference sequence). This chain's CDR3 is CAWSVSRRDTIYF. Written as DNA, the CDR3 is TGTGCCTGGAGTGTATCTCGAAGGGACACCATATATTTT.

The chain employs TRBV6-1 and TRBJ1-1, with a possible D match to TRBD1 (5 bases). Trimming took 1 base from V and 0 from J, leaving 6 bases between them. The CDR3 totals 14 residues. The V gene's germline CDR1 is MNHNS and CDR2 SASEGT. The CDR3 is CASSEDRLNTEAFF. CDR3 nucleotide sequence: TGTGCCAGCAGTGAAGACAGGCTGAACACTGAAGCTTTCTTT.

This sequence joins TRBV10-3 and TRBJ1-2; weak D call: TRBD1 (6 bases). V dropped 4 bases and J dropped 4 bases, with 16 bases sitting between them. Germline V gene sequence: CDR1 ENHRY, CDR2 SYGVKD. CDR3 length equals 15 residues. The CDR3 nucleotides read TGTGCCATCAGTGCCGACAGGCAGCAGGGCTATGGCTACACCTTC. Its translation: CAISADRQQGYGYTF.

This clone is medium-sized. The chain carries TRBV6-5 and TRBJ1-2; D not certain. Trimming shortened V by 8 bases and J by 8 bases, and 18 bases separated the two germline ends. CDR3 size: 13 residues. Germline V lookup: CDR1 MNHEY, CDR2 SVGAGI. Here the CDR3 DNA reads TGTGCCAGCCTAGACAAGGCCCAAATCGGCTACACCTTC. This encodes CASLDKAQIGYTF.

This clone has just one count. This chain joins TRBV27 and TRBJ2-1; D unresolved. The CDR3 totals 15 residues. Trimming shortened V by 4 bases and J by 4 bases, and 14 bases separated the two germline ends. The germline CDR1 and CDR2 sequences are MNHEY and SMNVEV (reference sequence). CDR3 region: CASSSPASGYNEQFF. CDR3 nucleotide sequence: TGTGCCAGCAGTTCCCCGGCGTCCGGGTACAATGAGCAGTTCTTC.

As regards this clone: Additional DNA sequences in this sample encode the identical CDR3. V gene TRBV6-2 or TRBV6-3 combines with J gene TRBJ2-5; no clear D. The CDR3 runs to 12 residues. Per germline, CDR1 MNHEY and CDR2 SVGEGT. V lost 2 bases and J lost 1, with 2 bases in between. CDR3: CASSYLQETQYF. In nucleotides, the CDR3 is TGTGCCAGCAGTTACCTCCAAGAGACCCAGTACTTC.

Comment on this clone: The junction departs from the called germline gene at one end, perhaps through a read error. The genes are TRBV15 and TRBJ2-7, with 9 bases matching TRBD1. Germline V gene data show CDR1 as LNHNV and CDR2 as YYDKDF (reference sequence). The CDR3 contains 14 residues. The CDR3: CATSRGTGRRGQYF. In DNA form, the CDR3 reads TGTGCCACCAGTAGAGGGACAGGGCGACGTGGGCAGTACTTC.

This rearrangement joins TRBV28 to TRBJ2-1; 8 bases fit TRBD2. J was trimmed by 6 bases and V by 1 base; bases with no gene match: 2. The CDR3 spans 14 residues. Per the germline V gene, CDR1 is MDHEN and CDR2 is SYDVKM. The CDR3 loop reads CASSLSGLANEQFF. The CDR3 DNA is TGTGCCAGCAGTTTATCTGGACTAGCCAATGAGCAGTTCTTC.

This rearrangement joins TRBV4-1 to TRBJ2-7; 8 bases map to TRBD1. Germline trimming cut 0 bases from V and 3 bases from J; bases unmatched to any gene: 1. Germline CDR1 reads MGHRA; CDR2 reads YSYEKL. The CDR3 runs to 14 residues. The CDR3 region is CASSQEDRGYEQYF. For the CDR3, the DNA is TGCGCCAGCAGCCAAGAAGACAGGGGCTACGAGCAGTACTTC.

The rearrangement joins TRBV21-1 to TRBJ2-3; the table calls TRBD2, which could not be checked here. TRBV21-1 is labeled a pseudogene. The CDR3 spans 14 residues. CDR3 nucleotides: TGTGCCAGCACCATAAGACTAAACACAGATACGCAGTATTTT. This translates into CASTIRLNTDTQYF.

V usage is TRBV5-1 and J usage is TRBJ2-7; 8 bases are shared with TRBD1. CDR3 size: 14 residues. Trimming took 3 bases from V and 3 from J; bases not matched to a gene: 5. Per germline, CDR1 SGHRS and CDR2 YFSETQ. For the CDR3, the DNA is TGCGCCAGCAGCTACACAGGGGGGAGCTACGAGCAGTACTTC. Encoded protein: CASSYTGGSYEQYF.

V usage is TRBV6-2 or TRBV6-3 and J usage is TRBJ1-5, with D maybe TRBD1 (6 bases). Germline CDR1 MNHEY, CDR2 SVGEGT. The CDR3 length is 15 residues. Trimming shortened V by 6 bases and J by 4 bases, and 16 bases separated the two germline ends. In nucleotides, the CDR3 is TGTGCCAGCAGCAGCGCGTCGACAGGAAATCAGCCCCAGCATTTT. It yields the protein CASSSASTGNQPQHF.

V usage is TRBV3-1 (or the pseudogene TRBV3-2) and J usage is TRBJ1-5; 8 bases line up with TRBD1. Germline-derived CDR1 and CDR2 are LGHDT and YNNKEL (reference sequence). V was clipped by 0 bases and J by 9 bases; unmatched bases: 4. CDR3 size: 14 residues. The CDR3 protein is CASSQDRGTGPQHF. The DNA of the CDR3 is TGTGCCAGCAGCCAAGATAGGGGGACAGGGCCCCAGCATTTT.

This chain joins TRBV15 and TRBJ1-1, with D uncertain. The CDR3 loop spans 13 amino acids. Trimming stripped 0 bases from V and 4 bases from J, with 6 bases between. The germline CDR1 and CDR2 sequences are LNHNV and YYDKDF (reference sequence). CDR3 sequence: CATSRDQFTEAFF. The CDR3 DNA reads TGTGCCACCAGCAGAGATCAATTCACTGAAGCTTTCTTT.

This clone was seen only once. The chain's CDR3 is CASNLGLSGDQPQHF. The CDR3 coding sequence is TGTGCCAGTAACCTCGGGCTCTCGGGGGATCAGCCCCAGCATTTT. The gene calls are TRBV19 and TRBJ1-5; D is perhaps TRBD1 (5 bases). Trimming left V 7 bases short and J 5 bases short, with 18 bases between. The CDR3 loop spans 15 amino acids. Germline CDR1 LNHDA, CDR2 SQIVND (reference sequence).

The chain couples TRBV19 to TRBJ2-5; 11 bases match TRBD1. The germline gives CDR1 LNHDA, CDR2 SQIVND (reference sequence). V trimming: 4 bases; J trimming: 6 bases; junction bases outside the gene matches: 10. CDR3 size: 16 residues. CDR3 sequence: CASSSPGQGDGKTQYF. CDR3 nucleotide sequence: TGTGCCAGTAGTAGTCCGGGACAGGGGGACGGGAAGACCCAGTACTTC.

V gene TRBV11-2 combines with J gene TRBJ2-7; D unresolved. The CDR3 loop spans 13 amino acids. Trimming pared 2 bases from V and 0 bases from J, leaving 5 bases between. Germline V gene sequence: CDR1 SGHAT, CDR2 FQNNGV. The CDR3 reads CASSLPASYEQYF. The CDR3 DNA sequence: TGTGCCAGCAGCTTACCCGCCTCCTACGAGCAGTACTTC. Together with reference TRBV11-2 and TRBJ2-7, the CDR3 gives the full variable domain: EAGVAQSPRYKIIEKRQSVAFWCNPISGHATLYWYQQILGQGPKLLIQFQNNGVVDDSQLPKDRFSAERLKGVDSTLKIQPAKLEDSAVYLCASSLPASYEQYFGPGTRLTVT.

This clone was detected once. V usage is TRBV11-3 and J usage is TRBJ2-1, with 8 bases lining up with TRBD1. J gave up 4 bases and V 5 bases, and 10 bases lay outside the gene matches. Germline-derived CDR1 and CDR2 are SGHNT and YENEEA. The CDR3 loop spans 16 amino acids. CDR3 bases: TGTGCCAGCAGCCACACCTGGGACAGGAGATACAATGAGCAGTTCTTC. This codes for CASSHTWDRRYNEQFF.